This T cell receptor beta chain stems from a study of neoadjuvant anti-PD-1 for oral cavity cancer listed by TCRdb under 2021. Regarding the study in general: Three to four biweekly doses of nivolumab at 3 mg/kg were mostly administered to patients before curative-intent surgical resection. Patients without progression received a fourth nivolumab dose around day 43 and underwent definitive surgical resection on days 50-56. Patients with complete response, partial response or stable disease by RECIST 1.1 were defined as responders, whereas patients with progression were defined as non-responders. The parent correlative cohort had more than 10 patients and a response rate of roughly 32%.

The sample's time point, from its label and the paper: before neoadjuvant nivolumab. Patients had been newly diagnosed with stage II-IVA oral cavity squamous cell carcinoma, and no prior systemic or radiation treatment had been given to the patients. The cohort consisted of patients with HPV-negative, locally advanced oral cavity squamous cell carcinoma. Peripheral blood mononuclear cells were analyzed directly, without maintenance or expansion in culture. Samples were obtained from a longitudinal correlative study of a single-arm phase II trial of neoadjuvant nivolumab in oral cavity squamous cell carcinoma. Subject-matched pre- and post-treatment PBMCs and tumors from three responders and three non-responders underwent genomic DNA-based TCRbeta sequencing. Peripheral blood mononuclear cells were drawn once before nivolumab treatment and a second time after treatment, when surgery took place. The Maxwell RSC DNA from Cells kit was used to isolate genomic DNA from PBMCs.

The paper's findings and limits, for the study overall: Higher pretreatment blood TCRbeta clonality and lower post-treatment tumor TCRbeta clonality were correlated with higher pretreatment blood Treg/Th17 ratios. After neoadjuvant nivolumab, significantly higher T cell clonality (Gini index) was found within PBMCs in non-responders than in responders. Only a few patients per response group were included in the TCR analyses, and larger cohorts for validation were called for by the authors.

Relative to germline, V is missing 2 bases and J is missing 10 bases, with 8 bases of the junction outside any gene match. The germline V gene (reference sequence) provides CDR1 GTSNPN and CDR2 SVGIG. From its cysteine to its phenylalanine, the CDR3 spans 14 amino acids. The sequence is cut down to CDR3 DNA, 42 bases in frame from base 1. For deep sequencing of PBMC libraries, mostly about 450 ng of input genomic DNA was used, and six replicates were run per sample. TCRbeta libraries were prepared with the immunoSEQ hsTCRbeta kit according to the manufacturer's instructions. The finished libraries were brought together in one pool at 3 nM, which was then read using an Illumina NovaSeq 6000 S4 flow cell. Regarding the original processing steps: Raw data preprocessing and quality control were performed with the immunoSEQ Analyzer. The analysis was limited to productive rearrangements, and each clonotype was defined by a unique CDR3 amino acid sequence. Using the R package tcR, the researchers computed the Gini-Simpson index as their estimate of repertoire clonality. Student's t test was used to compare Gini indices, and Pearson correlation was used to assess associations with tumor size change. As stored in TCRdb, this immuneACCESS dataset retains in-frame rearrangements with V and J assigned. A fraction of the clones does not appear; measured against another copy, unresolved V genes explain less than half of the discrepancy, and the remainder lacks a known reason. The V and J calls and the clone size are those of that table, but D and trimming were determined from the DNA. In this sample the table shows more than 12,000 clones, 70% of which occur a single time. Under 3.5% of the sample lies in the top ten.

Worth noting for this clone: The clone's antigen remains unknown. Per-base qualities were not stored, and no clone one base away is much larger.

This clonotype was sampled from a person between 40 and 80 years old with oral cavity squamous cell carcinoma. This chain is built from TRBV30 and TRBJ1-6, with 7 junctional bases fitting TRBD1. The sequencing used PBMCs, collected before nivolumab (anti-PD-1) treatment. The nucleotide sequence is given as TGTGCCTGGAGTAAGGGGGCTCAGGGCTCACCCCTCCACTTT. It translates as CAWSKGAQGSPLHF.